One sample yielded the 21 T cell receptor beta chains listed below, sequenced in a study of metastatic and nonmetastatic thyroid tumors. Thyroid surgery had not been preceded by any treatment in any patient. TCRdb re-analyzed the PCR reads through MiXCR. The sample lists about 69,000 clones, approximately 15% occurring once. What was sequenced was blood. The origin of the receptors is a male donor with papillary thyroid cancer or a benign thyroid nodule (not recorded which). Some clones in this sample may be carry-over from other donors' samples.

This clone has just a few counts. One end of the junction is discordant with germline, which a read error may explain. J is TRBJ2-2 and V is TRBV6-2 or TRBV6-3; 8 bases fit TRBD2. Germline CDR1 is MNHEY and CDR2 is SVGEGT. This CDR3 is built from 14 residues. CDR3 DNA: TGTGCCGGCAGGGTACTAGCGGACACCGGGGAGCTGTTTTTT. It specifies CAGRVLADTGELFF.

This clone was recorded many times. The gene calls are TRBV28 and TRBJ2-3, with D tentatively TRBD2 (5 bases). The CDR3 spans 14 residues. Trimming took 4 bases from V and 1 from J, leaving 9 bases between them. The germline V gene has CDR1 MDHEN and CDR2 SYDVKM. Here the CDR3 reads CASSWQRRTDTQYF. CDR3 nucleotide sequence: TGTGCCAGCAGTTGGCAGCGGCGCACAGATACGCAGTATTTT.

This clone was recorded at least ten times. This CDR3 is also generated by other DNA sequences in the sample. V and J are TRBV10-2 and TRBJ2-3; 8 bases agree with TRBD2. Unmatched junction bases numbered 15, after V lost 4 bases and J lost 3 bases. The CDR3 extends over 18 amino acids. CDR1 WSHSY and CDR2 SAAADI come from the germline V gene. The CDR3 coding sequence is TGCGCCAGCAGTGTGAGTCGAGGGGGTGCGGGAGGAACAGATACGCAGTATTTT. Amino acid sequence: CASSVSRGGAGGTDTQYF.

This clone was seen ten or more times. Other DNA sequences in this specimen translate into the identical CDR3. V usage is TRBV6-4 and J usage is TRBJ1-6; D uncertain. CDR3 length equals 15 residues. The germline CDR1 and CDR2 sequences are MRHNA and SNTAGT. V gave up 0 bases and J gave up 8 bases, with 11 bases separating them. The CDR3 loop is CASSDSESPDSPLHF. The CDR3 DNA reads TGTGCCAGCAGTGACTCGGAATCCCCAGATTCACCCCTCCACTTT.

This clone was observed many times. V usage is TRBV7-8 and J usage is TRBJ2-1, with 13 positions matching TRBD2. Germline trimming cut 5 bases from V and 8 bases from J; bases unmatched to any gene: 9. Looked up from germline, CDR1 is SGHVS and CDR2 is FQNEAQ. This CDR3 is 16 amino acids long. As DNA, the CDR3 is TGTGCCAGCAGCCACGGGACTAGCGGGATGTACGATGAGCAGTTCTTC. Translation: CASSHGTSGMYDEQFF.

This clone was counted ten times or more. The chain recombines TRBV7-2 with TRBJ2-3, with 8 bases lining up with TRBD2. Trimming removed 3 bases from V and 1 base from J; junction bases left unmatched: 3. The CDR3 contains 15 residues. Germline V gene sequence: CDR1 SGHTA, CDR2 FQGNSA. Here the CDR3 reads CASSFGTSRTDTQYF. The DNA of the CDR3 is TGTGCCAGCAGCTTCGGGACTAGTCGCACAGATACGCAGTATTTT.

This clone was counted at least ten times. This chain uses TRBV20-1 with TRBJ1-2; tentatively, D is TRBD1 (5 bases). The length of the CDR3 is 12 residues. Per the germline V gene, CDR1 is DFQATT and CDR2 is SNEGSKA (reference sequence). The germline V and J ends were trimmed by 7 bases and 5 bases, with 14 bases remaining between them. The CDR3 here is CSDRGVAYGYTF. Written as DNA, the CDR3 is TGCAGTGACCGGGGGGTGGCATATGGCTACACCTTC.

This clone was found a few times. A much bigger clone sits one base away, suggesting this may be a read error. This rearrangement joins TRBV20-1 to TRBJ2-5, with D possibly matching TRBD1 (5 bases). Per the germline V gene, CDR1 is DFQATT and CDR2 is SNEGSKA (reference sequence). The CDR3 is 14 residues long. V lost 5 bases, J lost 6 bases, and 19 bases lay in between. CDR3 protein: CSAGKTANGQTQYF. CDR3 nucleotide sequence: TGCAGTGCTGGGAAGACAGCCAACGGGCAGACCCAGTACTTC.

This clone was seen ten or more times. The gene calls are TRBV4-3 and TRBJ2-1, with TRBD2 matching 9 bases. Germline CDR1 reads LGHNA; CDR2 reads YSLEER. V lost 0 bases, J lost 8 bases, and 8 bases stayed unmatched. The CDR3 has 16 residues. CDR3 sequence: CASSQDLASGMHEQFF. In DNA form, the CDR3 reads TGCGCCAGCAGCCAAGATCTGGCTAGCGGGATGCATGAGCAGTTCTTC.

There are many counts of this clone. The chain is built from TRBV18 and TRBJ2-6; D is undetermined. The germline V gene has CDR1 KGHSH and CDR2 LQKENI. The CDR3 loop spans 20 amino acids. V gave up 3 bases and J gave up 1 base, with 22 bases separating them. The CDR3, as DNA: TGTGCCAGCTCACCGTCCGCCATGCCGGGCCGACGGTCTGGGGCCAACGTCCTGACTTTC. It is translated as CASSPSAMPGRRSGANVLTF.

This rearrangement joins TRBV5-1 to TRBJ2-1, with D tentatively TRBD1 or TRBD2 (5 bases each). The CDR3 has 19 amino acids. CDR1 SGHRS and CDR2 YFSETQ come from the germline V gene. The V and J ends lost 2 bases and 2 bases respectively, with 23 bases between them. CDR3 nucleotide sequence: TGCGCCAGCAGCTTCGCCGAGGGGCCTCCGCGAGGCCCCTACAATGAGCAGTTCTTC. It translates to CASSFAEGPPRGPYNEQFF.

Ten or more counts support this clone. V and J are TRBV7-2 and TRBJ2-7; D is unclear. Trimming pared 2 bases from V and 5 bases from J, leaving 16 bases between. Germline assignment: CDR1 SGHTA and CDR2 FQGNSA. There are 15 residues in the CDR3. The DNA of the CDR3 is TGTGCCAGCAGCTTAATGGGGTCCCCAGGTGACGAGCAGTACTTC. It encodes CASSLMGSPGDEQYF.

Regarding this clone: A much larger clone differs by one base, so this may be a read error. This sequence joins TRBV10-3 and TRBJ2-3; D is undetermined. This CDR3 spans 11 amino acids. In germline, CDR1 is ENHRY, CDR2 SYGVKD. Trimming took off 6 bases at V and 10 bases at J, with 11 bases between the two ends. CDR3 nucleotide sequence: TGTGCCATCAGCTGGCCTGACGCGCAGTATTTT. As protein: CAISWPDAQYF.

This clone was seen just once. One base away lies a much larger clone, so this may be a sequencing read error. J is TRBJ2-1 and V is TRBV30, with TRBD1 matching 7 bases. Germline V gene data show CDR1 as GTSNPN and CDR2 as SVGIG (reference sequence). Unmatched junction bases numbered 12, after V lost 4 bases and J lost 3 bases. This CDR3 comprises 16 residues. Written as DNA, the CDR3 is TGTGCCTGGAAAGGGGCCCCCGACAGGGACTACAATGAGCAGTTCTTC. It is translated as CAWKGAPDRDYNEQFF.

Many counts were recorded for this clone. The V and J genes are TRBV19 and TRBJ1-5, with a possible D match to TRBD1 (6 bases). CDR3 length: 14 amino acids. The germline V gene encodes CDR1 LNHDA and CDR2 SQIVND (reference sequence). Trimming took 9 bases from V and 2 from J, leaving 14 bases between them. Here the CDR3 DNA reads TGTGCCAGCGCCGCGGGACACGGCAATCAGCCCCAGCATTTT. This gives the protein CASAAGHGNQPQHF.

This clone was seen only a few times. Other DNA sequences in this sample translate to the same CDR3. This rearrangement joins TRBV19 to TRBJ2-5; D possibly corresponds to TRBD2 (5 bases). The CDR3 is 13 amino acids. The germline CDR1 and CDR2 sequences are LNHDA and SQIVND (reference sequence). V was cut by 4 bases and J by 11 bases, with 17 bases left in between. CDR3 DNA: TGTGCCAGTAGTAGAACTTCCGAGGAGGCACAGTACTTC. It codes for CASSRTSEEAQYF.

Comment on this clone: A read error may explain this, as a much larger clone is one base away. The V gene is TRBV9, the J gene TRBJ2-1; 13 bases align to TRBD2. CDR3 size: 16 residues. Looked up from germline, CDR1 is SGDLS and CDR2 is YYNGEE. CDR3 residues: CASSVEGLAGDNEQSF. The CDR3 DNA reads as TGTGCCAGCAGCGTAGAAGGACTAGCGGGAGACAATGAGCAGTCCTTC.

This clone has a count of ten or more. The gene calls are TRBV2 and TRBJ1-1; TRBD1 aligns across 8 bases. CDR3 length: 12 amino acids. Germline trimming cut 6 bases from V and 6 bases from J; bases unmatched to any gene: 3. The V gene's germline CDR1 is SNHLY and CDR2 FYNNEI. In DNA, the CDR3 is TGTGCCAGCAGCGGACAGGGCTCTGAAGCTTTCTTT. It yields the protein CASSGQGSEAFF.

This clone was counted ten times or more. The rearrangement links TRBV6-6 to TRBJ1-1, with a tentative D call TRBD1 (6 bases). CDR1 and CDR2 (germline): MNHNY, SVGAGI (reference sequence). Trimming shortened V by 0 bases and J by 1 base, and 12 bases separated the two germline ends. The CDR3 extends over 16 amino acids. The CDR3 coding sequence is TGTGCCAGCAGTTACTCGAGTGGACAGAGGAACACTGAAGCTTTCTTT. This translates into CASSYSSGQRNTEAFF.

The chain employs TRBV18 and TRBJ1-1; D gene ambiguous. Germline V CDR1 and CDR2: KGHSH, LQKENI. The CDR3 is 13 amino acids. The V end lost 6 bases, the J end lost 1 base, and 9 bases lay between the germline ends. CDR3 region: CASSPLENTEAFF. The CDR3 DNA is TGTGCCAGCTCCCCTCTTGAGAACACTGAAGCTTTCTTT.

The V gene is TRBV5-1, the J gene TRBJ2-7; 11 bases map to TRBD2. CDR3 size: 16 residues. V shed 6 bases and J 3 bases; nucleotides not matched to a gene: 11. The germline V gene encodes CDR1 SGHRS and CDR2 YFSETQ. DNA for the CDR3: TGCGCCAGCATCACGGGACTAGCGGTAGTTAACTACGAGCAGTACTTC. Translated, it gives CASITGLAVVNYEQYF. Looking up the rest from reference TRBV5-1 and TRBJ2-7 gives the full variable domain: KAGVTQTPRYLIKTRGQQVTLSCSPISGHRSVSWYQQTPGQGLQFLFEYFSETQRNKGNFPGRFSGRQFSNSRSEMNVSTLELGDSALYLCASITGLAVVNYEQYFGPGTRLTVT.